The 3 T cell receptor beta chains below were found in one sample sequenced in a study of T cell responses to AZD1222 COVID-19 vaccine. Libraries were prepared by immunoSEQ multiplex PCR; TCRdb keeps only in-frame clonotypes and omits some of them. The sample consists of some 120,000 clones, around 82% of them appearing once. Sequencing was performed on peripheral blood, taken on day 0 of AZD1222 vaccination. Every receptor here comes from an adult in good health.

The chain couples TRBV3-1 (or the pseudogene TRBV3-2) to TRBJ2-7; 7 bases line up with TRBD2. Germline V lookup: CDR1 LGHDT, CDR2 YNNKEL (reference sequence). With V trimmed by 4 bases and J by 2 bases, 8 bases remained unmatched. This CDR3 has 15 amino acids. The CDR3: CASSLNSGAPYEQYF. DNA for the CDR3: TGTGCCAGCAGCCTCAACAGCGGGGCCCCCTACGAGCAGTACTTC.

The chain is built from TRBV18 and TRBJ2-2; TRBD2 aligns across 13 bases. Germline values: CDR1 KGHSH, CDR2 LQKENI. The CDR3 runs 16 residues. Losses at the gene ends were 6 bases for V and 4 bases for J; bases not matched to a gene: 5. In DNA form, the CDR3 reads TGTGCCAGCTCTCCTGGACTAGCGGGAGCCACCGGGGAGCTGTTTTTT. It yields the protein CASSPGLAGATGELFF. Together with reference TRBV18 and TRBJ2-2, the CDR3 gives the full variable domain: NAGVMQNPRHLVRRRGQEARLRCSPMKGHSHVYWYRQLPEEGLKFMVYLQKENIIDESGMPKERFSAEFPKEGPSILRIQQVVRGDSAAYFCASSPGLAGATGELFFGEGSRLTVL.

The CDR3 loop reads CASSEVRQPSYEQYF. CDR3 sequence (DNA): TGTGCCAGCAGTGAAGTGCGACAGCCTTCCTACGAGCAGTACTTC. This chain joins TRBV6-1 and TRBJ2-7; weak D call: TRBD1 (5 bases). The CDR3 loop spans 15 amino acids. V gave up 1 base and J gave up 1 base, with 11 bases separating them. Germline-derived CDR1 and CDR2 are MNHNS and SASEGT.